The clone carrying this TCR beta chain showed up just a few times. Its antigen is currently unknown. This entry is derived from a study of vaccination and CD4 T cells after COVID-19. Study as a whole: Overlapping spike peptides served as the stimulus for the cells. These peptides came from SARS-CoV-2 and from the common cold coronaviruses HCoV-NL63, HCoV-OC43 and HCoV-229E.

As to treatment: approximately nine-day PBMC culture with coronavirus spike peptide pools or control peptides (ViraFEST assay). Collection of the unexposed donor's CD4+ T cells took place before the COVID-19 pandemic (2011-2018). Each of days 3 and 7 saw half the medium replaced by fresh IL-2 medium. Germline V gives CDR1 MRHNA, CDR2 SNTAGT. Trimming cost V 4 bases and J 0 bases; bases outside gene matches: 4. The length of the CDR3 is 15 residues. Sequencing of DNA taken from cultured CD4+ T cells relied on the Oncomine TCR Beta short-read assay. Scientists extracted genomic DNA from CD4+ T cells grown in culture. TCRdb re-called the PCR reads with MiXCR, one entry per CDR3 protein. In the table there are about 11,000 distinct CDR3 sequences, roughly 32% of which are singletons.

The clonotype was recovered from a human donor in good health. The rearrangement uses TRBV6-4 and TRBJ2-3, with 7 bases aligning to TRBD2. Material: CD4+ T cells from blood, cultured in vitro. The CDR3 sequence: CASSVRGGSTDTQYF. The CDR3 bases are TGTGCCAGCAGTGTACGCGGGGGAAGCACAGATACGCAGTATTTT.